One and the same sample provided the 26 T cell receptor beta chains below, sequenced in a study of shared clonotypes between healthy human individuals. Profiled with immunoSEQ multiplex PCR; TCRdb holds only in-frame clones, not every one. The sample comprises roughly 1.5 million clones, about 98% of which are singletons, and 0.4% to 0.55% rests with the top ten. Sequenced sample: naive CD4+ T cells sorted from blood. Subset: CD45RA+ positively selected. These receptors came from a man between 25 and 39 years old in good health.

This clone was recorded only once. The V and J genes are TRBV27 and TRBJ2-7, with TRBD1 matching over 11 bases. Germline CDR1 reads MNHEY; CDR2 reads SMNVEV (reference sequence). CDR3 length: 16 amino acids. Germline trimming cut 2 bases from V and 4 bases from J; bases unmatched to any gene: 7. CDR3 nucleotide sequence: TGTGCCAGCAGTTTAAGAGGGACAGGGGGTATGTACGAGCAGTACTTC. This codes for CASSLRGTGGMYEQYF.

This chain connects TRBV18 to TRBJ2-5; perhaps TRBD2 as D (6 bases). Germline assignment: CDR1 KGHSH and CDR2 LQKENI. The CDR3 loop spans 13 amino acids. Trimming took off 3 bases at V and 5 bases at J, with 10 bases between the two ends. CDR3 coding DNA: TGTGCCAGCTCACCCGGGAGCTGGGAGACCCAGTACTTC. Residues: CASSPGSWETQYF.

This rearrangement joins TRBV30 to TRBJ2-7, with TRBD2 matching 7 bases. Losses at the gene ends were 0 bases for V and 2 bases for J; bases not matched to a gene: 4. Per germline, CDR1 GTSNPN and CDR2 SVGIG (reference sequence). This CDR3 contains 14 residues. DNA of the CDR3: TGTGCCTGGAGTGTACGTGCGGGGGCCTACGAGCAGTACTTC. Encoded protein: CAWSVRAGAYEQYF.

The V and J genes are TRBV5-4 and TRBJ2-7, with D perhaps matching TRBD2 (6 bases). CDR1 is SGHNT, CDR2 YYREEE, per germline (reference sequence). V dropped 4 bases and J dropped 0 bases, with 11 bases sitting between them. The CDR3 extends over 14 amino acids. The CDR3 bases are TGTGCCAGCAGCCGCGGGGCTAGCTCCTACGAGCAGTACTTC. Translated, it gives CASSRGASSYEQYF.

The chain combines TRBV5-6 with TRBJ2-7; D might be TRBD1 (6 bases). This CDR3 comprises 15 residues. The V gene lost 4 bases and the J gene lost 2 bases, with 16 bases spanning the gap. Germline values: CDR1 SGHDT, CDR2 YYEEEE. CDR3 protein: CASSLYTGPPYEQYF. The CDR3 coding sequence is TGTGCCAGCAGCCTGTATACAGGGCCCCCCTACGAGCAGTACTTC.

V and J are TRBV30 and TRBJ2-4; D is perhaps TRBD1 (7 bases). Germline CDR1 reads GTSNPN; CDR2 reads SVGIG (reference sequence). This CDR3 has 17 amino acids. V was trimmed by 3 bases and J by 0 bases, leaving 18 bases between them. In DNA, the CDR3 is TGTGCCTGGAGGGAGACAGGGTGGGGGGTAGCCAAAAACATTCAGTACTTC. Its translation: CAWRETGWGVAKNIQYF.

V and J are TRBV5-8 and TRBJ1-5; no clear D. Germline V gene data show CDR1 as SGHTS and CDR2 as YDEGEE. Trimming left V 3 bases short and J 12 bases short, with 16 bases between. This CDR3 region has 13 residues. This CDR3 reads CASSSRDPQHQHF. CDR3 coding DNA: TGTGCCAGCAGCTCCCGAGACCCGCAACACCAGCATTTT.

This clone was seen just once. The CDR3 sequence is CASRPGQGDYQPQHF. CDR3 nucleotide sequence: TGTGCCAGCAGACCCGGACAGGGAGATTATCAGCCCCAGCATTTT. V usage is TRBV6-6 and J usage is TRBJ1-5; TRBD1 aligns across 8 bases. The CDR3 has 15 amino acids. Germline V gene data show CDR1 as MNHNY and CDR2 as SVGAGI (reference sequence). V shed 6 bases and J 5 bases; nucleotides not matched to a gene: 9.

About this clone itself: At one end, the junction sequence differs from germline, possibly due to a read error. The rearrangement uses TRBV9 and TRBJ1-3; weak D call: TRBD1 (5 bases). Germline loops: CDR1 SGDLS, CDR2 YYNGEE. This CDR3 has 15 amino acids. The CDR3 here is CASSARVGPGNTIYF. The CDR3 DNA sequence: TGTGCCAGCAGTGCCAGGGTCGGACCTGGGAACACCATATATTTT.

The chain has TRBV4-1 and TRBJ1-4; a possible D gene is TRBD1 (5 bases). The CDR3 is 15 amino acids. Trimming removed 1 base from V and 7 bases from J, with 13 bases in between. The germline V gene has CDR1 MGHRA and CDR2 YSYEKL. CDR3 coding DNA: TGCGCCAGCAGCCAAGTGAGGGCAGGGACTGAAAAACTGTTTTTT. Protein: CASSQVRAGTEKLFF.

The rearrangement joins TRBV6-5 to TRBJ1-2, with 10 nucleotides matching TRBD1. This CDR3 is built from 14 residues. The germline CDR1 and CDR2 sequences are MNHEY and SVGAGI. V shed 6 bases, J shed 4 bases, and the junction held 5 bases outside the gene matches. As DNA, the CDR3 is TGTGCCAGCAGCTCGGGACAGGGGCCCTATGGCTACACCTTC. Protein product: CASSSGQGPYGYTF.

The genes are TRBV28 and TRBJ1-5; D is ambiguous. The CDR3 is made up of 12 amino acids. Germline V CDR1 and CDR2: MDHEN, SYDVKM. The germline V and J ends were trimmed by 5 bases and 7 bases, with 9 bases remaining between them. Written as DNA, the CDR3 is TGTGCCAGCAGTCGAGGGTGGCAGCCCCAGCATTTT. Translating it yields CASSRGWQPQHF.

The chain employs TRBV28 and TRBJ2-1; D not resolved. The V end was cut by 6 bases, the J end by 9 bases, with 12 bases between. The germline V gene encodes CDR1 MDHEN and CDR2 SYDVKM. This CDR3 is built from 12 residues. In DNA form, the CDR3 reads TGTGCCAGCAGCCTTTCCGGCGGTGAGCAGTTCTTC. As protein: CASSLSGGEQFF. Looking up the rest from reference TRBV28 and TRBJ2-1 gives the full variable domain: DVKVTQSSRYLVKRTGEKVFLECVQDMDHENMFWYRQDPGLGLRLIYFSYDVKMKEKGDIPEGYSVSREKKERFSLILESASTNQTSMYLCASSLSGGEQFFGPGTRLTVL.

This clone was picked up one time. The CDR3 region is CASSQAPAPSTDTQYF. As DNA, the CDR3 is TGCGCCAGCAGCCAAGCCCCGGCCCCTAGCACAGATACGCAGTATTTT. The V call is TRBV4-1, the J call TRBJ2-3; no reliable D call. Germline CDR1 MGHRA, CDR2 YSYEKL. The CDR3 spans 16 residues. Trimming removed 1 base at V and 0 bases at J, with 11 bases between.

This chain joins TRBV30 and TRBJ2-3, with unresolved D. The germline CDR1 and CDR2 sequences are GTSNPN and SVGIG (reference sequence). The V end was cut by 8 bases, the J end by 6 bases, with 21 bases between. There are 14 residues in the CDR3. In DNA, the CDR3 is TGTGCCGGATGGACGGCTTTAAAAACCGATACGCAGTATTTT. Amino acids: CAGWTALKTDTQYF.

The chain combines TRBV6-1 with TRBJ2-1; unclear D gene. The V end was cut by 0 bases, the J end by 9 bases, with 9 bases between. CDR3 length: 13 residues. Germline CDR1 reads MNHNS; CDR2 reads SASEGT. CDR3 nucleotides: TGTGCCAGCAGTGAAGCGAGGAATACTGAGCAGTTCTTC. Translation gives CASSEARNTEQFF.

The V gene is TRBV7-3, the J gene TRBJ1-1; D unresolved. V shed 5 bases and J shed 6 bases, with 16 bases lying between them. The CDR3 is 14 amino acids. In germline, CDR1 is SGHTA, CDR2 FQGTGA. CDR3 bases: TGTGCCAGCAGCCCCAAGGAGAGGGTTCCTGAAGCTTTCTTT. Protein product: CASSPKERVPEAFF. Full variable domain (rest looked up from reference TRBV7-3 and TRBJ1-1): GAGVSQTPSNKVTEKGKYVELRCDPISGHTALYWYRQSLGQGPEFLIYFQGTGAADDSGLPNDRFFAVRPEGSVSTLKIQRTERGDSAVYLCASSPKERVPEAFFGQGTRLTVV.

This clone was picked up one time. The rearrangement links TRBV9 to TRBJ1-5; D possibly corresponds to TRBD1 (5 bases). The V end was cut by 4 bases, the J end by 2 bases, with 13 bases between. The CDR3 runs to 15 residues. Germline V lookup: CDR1 SGDLS, CDR2 YYNGEE. The CDR3 loop is CASSMSGTGNQPQHF. The CDR3, as DNA: TGTGCCAGCAGCATGTCGGGGACGGGCAATCAGCCCCAGCATTTT.

The chain carries TRBV28 and TRBJ1-2; D is unresolved. Between the trimmed V and J ends, which lost 5 bases and 8 bases, there was a span of 12 bases. The CDR3 consists of 12 residues. The germline gives CDR1 MDHEN, CDR2 SYDVKM. This CDR3 is CASSGPSDGYTF. In DNA form, the CDR3 reads TGTGCCAGCAGTGGCCCTTCCGACGGCTACACCTTC.

The chain links TRBV21-1 to TRBJ1-5. TRBV21-1 is a known pseudogene. CDR3 size: 17 residues. CDR3 sequence (DNA): TGTGCCAGCAGCTCACCCCTCCGGGACGGTCTGTATCAGCCCCAGCATTTT. Its translation: CASSSPLRDGLYQPQHF.

The J gene is TRBJ1-1, the V gene TRBV11-2, with D tentatively TRBD1 (5 bases). Trimming pared 8 bases from V and 0 bases from J, leaving 10 bases between. Germline values: CDR1 SGHAT, CDR2 FQNNGV. This CDR3 is 13 amino acids long. CDR3 nucleotide sequence: TGTGCCAGCGGAAGACAGATGAACACTGAAGCTTTCTTT. Translated: CASGRQMNTEAFF.

The J gene is TRBJ2-7, the V gene TRBV5-4; 7 bases are a match to TRBD1. V lost 2 bases to trimming and J lost 0 bases; unmatched junction nucleotides: 17. Germline V gives CDR1 SGHNT, CDR2 YYREEE (reference sequence). The CDR3 consists of 19 residues. Here the CDR3 reads CASSLSAGTVRESSYEQYF. As DNA, the CDR3 is TGTGCCAGCAGCTTAAGCGCAGGGACAGTGCGAGAGAGCTCCTACGAGCAGTACTTC.

The rearrangement links TRBV27 to TRBJ2-1; 10 bases align to TRBD2. Germline V gene lookup returns CDR1 MNHEY and CDR2 SMNVEV (reference sequence). Trimming took 3 bases from V and 0 from J; bases not matched to a gene: 26. The CDR3 is 24 amino acids. The CDR3 is CASSFRAWTPGGVAGGHSYNEQFF. CDR3 nucleotides: TGTGCCAGCAGTTTTCGGGCCTGGACCCCGGGGGGAGTAGCGGGAGGACACTCCTACAATGAGCAGTTCTTC.

Comment on this clone: The sample has other DNA sequences that encode this CDR3 too. This sequence joins TRBV20-1 and TRBJ2-3; D remains ambiguous. CDR1 and CDR2 (germline): DFQATT, SNEGSKA (reference sequence). The CDR3 extends over 10 amino acids. Trimming shortened V by 3 bases and J by 6 bases, and 4 bases separated the two germline ends. This CDR3 reads CSARADTQYF. As DNA, the CDR3 is TGCAGTGCTAGGGCTGATACGCAGTATTTT.

V usage is TRBV7-9 and J usage is TRBJ2-1; 12 nucleotides line up with TRBD2. Germline lookup yields CDR1 SEHNR and CDR2 FQNEAQ (reference sequence). The CDR3 is made up of 14 amino acids. J lost 9 bases, V lost 5 bases, and 5 bases had no gene match. The CDR3, as DNA: TGTGCCAGCAGCGTAGGGACTAGCGGGTTTGAGCAGTTCTTC. Translation: CASSVGTSGFEQFF. The variable domain in full, completed from reference TRBV7-9 and TRBJ2-1, reads DTGVSQNPRHKITKRGQNVTFRCDPISEHNRLYWYRQTLGQGPEFLTYFQNEAQLEKSRLLSDRFSAERPKGSFSTLEIQRTEQGDSAMYLCASSVGTSGFEQFFGPGTRLTVL.

The chain couples TRBV19 to TRBJ2-3; D uncertain. CDR3 size: 14 residues. CDR1 and CDR2 from the germline V gene are LNHDA and SQIVND (reference sequence). V was cut by 5 bases and J by 5 bases, with 14 bases left in between. Here the CDR3 reads CASSPSVLGDTQYF. DNA for the CDR3: TGTGCCAGTAGTCCATCGGTTTTGGGAGATACGCAGTATTTT. The whole variable domain, remainder taken from reference TRBV19 and TRBJ2-3, is DGGITQSPKYLFRKEGQNVTLSCEQNLNHDAMYWYRQDPGQGLRLIYYSQIVNDFQKGDIAEGYSVSREKKESFPLTVTSAQKNPTAFYLCASSPSVLGDTQYFGPGTRLTVL.